The 4 T cell receptor beta chains below were found in one sample sequenced in a study of blood T cell repertoires in COVID-19. Sequencing used immunoSEQ multiplex PCR; TCRdb keeps in-frame clones, though not all of them. This table holds under 300,000 clones, about 88% found once. The source material was peripheral blood. The receptors derive from a woman in her 70s with active or convalescent COVID-19.

V usage is TRBV19 and J usage is TRBJ1-5; D uncertain. The CDR3 is 16 residues long. CDR1 is LNHDA and CDR2 is SQIVND in the germline V gene (reference sequence). Between the trimmed V and J ends, which lost 4 bases and 2 bases, there was a span of 15 bases. For the CDR3, the DNA is TGTGCCAGTAGTAAAACGGGAGCCGCTGGCAATCAGCCCCAGCATTTT. This translates into CASSKTGAAGNQPQHF. Supplemented by reference TRBV19 and TRBJ1-5, the full variable domain reads DGGITQSPKYLFRKEGQNVTLSCEQNLNHDAMYWYRQDPGQGLRLIYYSQIVNDFQKGDIAEGYSVSREKKESFPLTVTSAQKNPTAFYLCASSKTGAAGNQPQHFGDGTRLSIL.

V is TRBV9 and J is TRBJ1-3; 7 positions agree with TRBD1. CDR3 length: 15 amino acids. Germline values: CDR1 SGDLS, CDR2 YYNGEE. J was trimmed by 4 bases and V by 3 bases; bases with no gene match: 7. The CDR3 spells CASSAHPQGGNTIYF. The CDR3 bases are TGTGCCAGCAGCGCCCACCCACAGGGGGGAAACACCATATATTTT.

The chain employs TRBV11-2 and TRBJ1-1, with TRBD1 identical over 7 bases. J gave up 0 bases and V 5 bases, and 12 bases lay outside the gene matches. Germline V CDR1 and CDR2: SGHAT, FQNNGV. The CDR3 spans 17 residues. In DNA form, the CDR3 reads TGTGCCAGCAGCACCAGACAGGGAGAAATCCTGAACACTGAAGCTTTCTTT. Protein sequence: CASSTRQGEILNTEAFF.

This clone has only a few counts. As DNA, the CDR3 is TGTGCCAGCACCGACAGCTATGGCTACACCTTC. Translating it yields CASTDSYGYTF. J is TRBJ1-2 and V is TRBV12-3 or TRBV12-4, with TRBD1 as a possible D gene (5 bases). There are 11 residues in the CDR3. V dropped 7 bases and J dropped 4 bases, with 7 bases sitting between them.